The TCR beta chain described here comes from a study of shared clonotypes between healthy human individuals (dated by TCRdb to about 2020). Regarding the complete study: A couple of women and a few men aged 18 to 49 years were included in the cohort. For each donor, CD4 naive and CD4 memory were each given three plates, CD8 naive was given two plates, and CD8 memory was given one plate. Blood TCR repertoires of 5 or 6 healthy adults were deeply sequenced to estimate repertoire size and the extent of clonotype sharing between individuals. To increase sequencing depth and limit assay-specific biases, different laboratories used diverse techniques to prepare libraries and sequence TCR repertoires. Leukapheresis yielded between about 0.85 and 9 billion PBMCs per donor. What the study reported, not specific to this receptor: Sampling was restricted to blood, and TCR repertoires in tissues likely differ from the TCR repertoires found in blood. Because the study included a small number of donors, the genetic and exposure-history diversity represented was limited. Estimated clonotype richness was generally larger for naive than for memory subsets. Sharing across a handful of donors was observed for around 4.8% of naive CD4, over 3% of naive CD8, 2% to 2.5% of memory CD4, and approximately 0.41% of memory CD8 clonotypes. Rarefaction of sorted-subset datasets indicated incomplete sequencing despite the large sequencing depth. Pairwise subsampling led to the expectation that sequencing depth would affect the degree of clonotype sharing among donors. Higher generation probabilities were observed for clonotypes shared by all four sorted-subset donors than for non-shared clonotypes.

TCR CDR3 regions were amplified from genomic DNA by multiplex PCR using the deep immunoSEQ assay. Extracted genomic DNA from each cell subset was distributed evenly across all wells of several immunoSEQ 96-well plates, and each plate was treated as a replicate. Each replicate PCR for sorted subsets received about 0.2 ug genomic DNA, equal to roughly 33,000 T cell genomes. The purified libraries were quantified using a Qubit 3.0 fluorometer, sized with a Bioanalyzer 2100, and then quantified again using the KAPA Library Quantification kit. Each immunoSEQ 96-well plate was sequenced on its own single-read 150-cycle Illumina NextSeq 550 flow cell. Turning to the authors' computational methods: Because the immunoSEQ output included only junctional sequences and no quality scores, the filtering could not be the same as the filtering used for full-length reads. Sequences were annotated with PyIR, a Python wrapper for IgBLAST v1.9, using IMGT germline references to assign V/J genes and CDR3. Reads were removed for weak V/J assignments (E-value above 1e-6), missing CDR3, stop codons, out-of-frame junctions, or ambiguous translated residues. V3J clonotypes were defined by identical inferred V gene, J gene, and CDR3 amino acid sequence. The percentage overlap between two repertoires was calculated by dividing the number of shared unique clonotypes by the size of the smaller repertoire. Richness of each repertoire was evaluated using RTK rarefaction, the Chao1 estimator, and Recon v2.1 estimates of unobserved clonotypes. Generation probabilities for all TCRbeta clonotypes obtained by the gDNA method from several donors were computed using OLGA. TCRdb's version of the immuneACCESS table is confined to in-frame rearrangements and falls short of the full clone set. An unresolved V gene accounts for under half of the shortfall where checked; the remainder is of unknown origin. V, J and clone size reflect that table, while D and trimming were determined from the DNA. This sample lists about 1,800,000 clones; approximately 94% were detected once. Less than 1.5% of the sample rests with the top ten.

CDR1 and CDR2, looked up from the germline V gene (reference sequence), are SGHNT and YYREEE. From its cysteine to its phenylalanine, the CDR3 spans 13 amino acids. Solely the CDR3 DNA is kept, with 39 bases framed from the first base. Trimming at the junction amounts to 0 bases on V and 4 bases on J, and the germline ends lie 7 bases apart. As for this clone: No cognate antigen has been identified for it. The input lacks base qualities; no much larger clone sits a single base away.

For the CD8 naive samples, CD45RO-negative cells were positively selected for CCR7, yielding a CD45RA+CCR7+ population from which TemRA cells were excluded. Donors were healthy HIV-negative adults with no recently reported acute infections or vaccinations. Every donor was a Caucasian adult living in Nashville, Tennessee, USA. Blood was obtained by leukapheresis, after which PBMCs were separated by Ficoll-Histopaque density gradient centrifugation and cryopreserved in liquid nitrogen vapor phase. Analytical flow cytometry was used to check the purity and quantity of every magnetically sorted T cell population. Genomic DNA was isolated from each sorted fraction and quantified by UV absorbance on a Nanodrop 2000c.

What was sequenced was naive CD8+ T cells sorted from blood. The label giving this sample's cell subset or site can be read as: CD45RA+CCR7+. The source of this sequence is a man aged 18 to 30 in good health. The chain links TRBV5-4 with TRBJ1-2; confidence is insufficient to name the D gene. CDR3 loop: CASSLGAAYGYTF. The DNA is TGTGCCAGCAGCTTGGGGGCAGCCTATGGCTACACCTTC. The variable domain in full, with residues beyond the CDR3 obtained from the reference TRBV5-4 and TRBJ1-2 genes, is ETGVTQSPTHLIKTRGQQVTLRCSSQSGHNTVSWYQQALGQGPQFIFQYYREEENGRGNFPPRFSGLQFPNYSSELNVNALELDDSALYLCASSLGAAYGYTFGSGTRLTVV.